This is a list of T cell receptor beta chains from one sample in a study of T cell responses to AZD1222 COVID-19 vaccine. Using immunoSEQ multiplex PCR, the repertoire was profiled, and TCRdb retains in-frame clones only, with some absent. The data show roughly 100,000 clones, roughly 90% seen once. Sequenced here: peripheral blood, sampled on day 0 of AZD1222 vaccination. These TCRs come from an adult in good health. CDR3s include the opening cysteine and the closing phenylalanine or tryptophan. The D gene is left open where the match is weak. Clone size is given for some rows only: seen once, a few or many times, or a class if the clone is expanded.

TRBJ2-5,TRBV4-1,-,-,TGCGCCAGCAGCCAAGGAATGGCCCAAGAGACCCAGTACTTC,CASSQGMAQETQYF
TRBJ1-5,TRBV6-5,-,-,TGTGCCAGCAGGGTCACAGGCAATCAGCCCCAGCATTTT,CASRVTGNQPQHF
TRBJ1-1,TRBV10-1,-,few,TGCGCCAGCAGTGACCCAATAAGCGCTGAAGCTTTCTTT,CASSDPISAEAFF
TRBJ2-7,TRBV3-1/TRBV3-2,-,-,TGTGCCAGCAGCCTCGGGACGCCTCCCTACGAGCAGTACTTC,CASSLGTPPYEQYF
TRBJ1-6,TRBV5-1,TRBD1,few,TGCGCCAGCAGCTGGGACAGGGCGAATTCACCCCTCCACTTT,CASSWDRANSPLHF
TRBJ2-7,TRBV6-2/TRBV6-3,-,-,TGTGCCAGCAGTTACCAGTTAGCAACCTACGAGCAGTACTTC,CASSYQLATYEQYF
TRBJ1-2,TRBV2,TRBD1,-,TGTGCCAGCAGTGAAGGCAGGGGGAGGGGTGGCTACACCTTC,CASSEGRGRGGYTF
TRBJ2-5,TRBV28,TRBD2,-,TGTGCCAGCAGCCCGGGGGGGGAAGAGACCCAGTACTTC,CASSPGGEETQYF
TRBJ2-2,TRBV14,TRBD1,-,TGTGCCAGCAGCCAAGAGACAGGGGTGGCCGGGGAGCTGTTTTTT,CASSQETGVAGELFF
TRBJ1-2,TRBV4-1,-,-,TGCGCCAGCAGCCAAGGCGGCCAGGACTATGGCTACACCTTC,CASSQGGQDYGYTF
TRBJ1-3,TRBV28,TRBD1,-,TGTGCCAGCAGTCCGACACGGACAGGGGTCTTCTCTGGAAACACCATATATTTT,CASSPTRTGVFSGNTIYF
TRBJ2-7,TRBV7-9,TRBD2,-,TGTGCCAGCAGCCCAAGACTAGCGGGAGCCTACGAGCAGTACTTC,CASSPRLAGAYEQYF
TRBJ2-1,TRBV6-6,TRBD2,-,TGTGCCAGCAGGGCTAGCGGAGACCACAATGAGCAGTTCTTC,CASRASGDHNEQFF
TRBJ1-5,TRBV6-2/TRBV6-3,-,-,TGTGCCAGCAGTGGCGGACCCTATAGCAATCAGCCCCAGCATTTT,CASSGGPYSNQPQHF
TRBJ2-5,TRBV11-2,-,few,TGTGCCAGCAGCTTATATGAACAGCAAGAGACCCAGTACTTC,CASSLYEQQETQYF
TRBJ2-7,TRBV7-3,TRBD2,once,TGTGCCAGCAGCTCGGGGGGAAATCGGCAGTACTTC,CASSSGGNRQYF
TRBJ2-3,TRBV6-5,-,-,TGTGCCAGCCTGCTAGGAGGTAGTACAGATACGCAGTATTTT,CASLLGGSTDTQYF
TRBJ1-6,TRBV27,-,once,TGTGCCAGCAGTTTATACCCCTATAATTCACCCCTCCACTTT,CASSLYPYNSPLHF
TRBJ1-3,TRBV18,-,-,TGTGCCAGCTCACCATTAAGTATCTCTGGAAACACCATATATTTT,CASSPLSISGNTIYF
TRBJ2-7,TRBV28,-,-,TGTGCCAGCAGTTTTCGCGGGAAGGAGTCCTACGAGCAGTACTTC,CASSFRGKESYEQYF
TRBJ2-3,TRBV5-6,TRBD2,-,TGTGCCAGCAGCATGTGGGGTAGCGGGGGTGCAGATACGCAGTATTTT,CASSMWGSGGADTQYF
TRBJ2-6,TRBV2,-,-,TGTGCCAGCAGTATGGGGGCCAACGTCCTGACTTTC,CASSMGANVLTF
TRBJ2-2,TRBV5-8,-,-,TGTGCCAGCAGCTTGTTCGGGGGCAAGGACACCGGGGAGCTGTTTTTT,CASSLFGGKDTGELFF
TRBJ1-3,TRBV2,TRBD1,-,TGTGCCGGACGACAGGGGAGAACGCTCTCTGGAAACACCATATATTTT,CAGRQGRTLSGNTIYF
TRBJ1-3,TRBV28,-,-,TGTGCCAGCAGTCCGGGCCAAAAAGGAAACACCATATATTTT,CASSPGQKGNTIYF
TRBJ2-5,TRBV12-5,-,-,TGTGCTAGTGGTCCCGCCGGGACACTTGATAGGGAGACCCAGTACTTC,CASGPAGTLDRETQYF
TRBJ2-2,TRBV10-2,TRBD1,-,TGCGCCAGCAGTGAGAGGCAGGGGGTATACACCGGGGAGCTGTTTTTT,CASSERQGVYTGELFF
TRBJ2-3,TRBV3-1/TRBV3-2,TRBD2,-,TGTGCCAGCGGTCCCCCAAGCGGGAGGAACACAGATACGCAGTATTTT,CASGPPSGRNTDTQYF
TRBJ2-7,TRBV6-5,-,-,TGTGCCAGCAGTAACCAAGACGGCACTCCCTACGAGCAGTACTTC,CASSNQDGTPYEQYF
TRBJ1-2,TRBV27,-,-,TGTGCCAGTAGACGGGACGTTAACTATGGCTACACCTTC,CASRRDVNYGYTF
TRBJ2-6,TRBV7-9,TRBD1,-,TGTGCCAGCAGCTCATCGACAGGGGGCTCTGGGGCCAACGTCCTGACTTTC,CASSSSTGGSGANVLTF
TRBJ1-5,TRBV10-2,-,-,TGCGCCAGCAGTGGTCAGCGCAATCAGCCCCAGCATTTT,CASSGQRNQPQHF
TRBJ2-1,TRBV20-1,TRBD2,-,TGCAGTGCTAGAGGGACTAGCGAGCAGTTCTTC,CSARGTSEQFF
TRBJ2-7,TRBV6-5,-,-,TGTGCCAGCAGTAGAGACCCGTACCTGGGGGGCGAGCAGTACTTC,CASSRDPYLGGEQYF
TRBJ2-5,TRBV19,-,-,TGTGCCAGTAGTAAGGACGAGAGGAGGGCCACCGAGACCCAGTACTTC,CASSKDERRATETQYF
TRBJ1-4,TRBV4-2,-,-,TGTGCCAGCAGCCCCCCGGGGGCAACTAATGAAAAACTGTTTTTT,CASSPPGATNEKLFF
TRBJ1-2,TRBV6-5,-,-,TGTGCCAGCAGTTACGAAGGAGAATATGGCTACACCTTC,CASSYEGEYGYTF
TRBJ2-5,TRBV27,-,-,TGTGCCAGCAGTTTTCTGGCAGGGTCCGAGACCCAGTACTTC,CASSFLAGSETQYF
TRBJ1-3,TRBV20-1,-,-,TGCAGTGCTAGAGCAATTGACACCATATATTTT,CSARAIDTIYF
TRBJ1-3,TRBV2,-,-,TGTGCCAGCAGTGAAGGTTACATGTCTGGAAACACCATATATTTT,CASSEGYMSGNTIYF
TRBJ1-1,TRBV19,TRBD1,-,TGTGCCAGTAGTAGACAGGGGAGAGGCACTGAAGCTTTCTTT,CASSRQGRGTEAFF
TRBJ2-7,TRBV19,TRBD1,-,TGTGCCAGTAGTTTGACAGGGGGCGAATTCTACGAGCAGTACTTC,CASSLTGGEFYEQYF
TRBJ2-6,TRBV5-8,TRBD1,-,TGTGCCAGCAGCTCACAGGGGGCTGGGGCCAACGTCCTGACTTTC,CASSSQGAGANVLTF
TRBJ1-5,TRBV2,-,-,TGTGCCAGCAGTGCGACGGGGCAGGATCAGCCCCAGCATTTT,CASSATGQDQPQHF